One and the same sample provided the 2 T cell receptor beta chains below, sequenced in a study of cytomegalovirus exposure and HLA in healthy donors. Primers: 60 Vbeta forward and 13 Jbeta reverse. The assay was immunoSEQ multiplex PCR, and TCRdb's table has in-frame clones only and misses some. The sample includes around 55,000 clones, about three quarters seen only once; the top ten take around 2.4%. Sequenced input: PBMCs. The receptors were sampled from a female donor in good health and CMV-seronegative.

This clone was counted once. The rearrangement joins TRBV5-5 to TRBJ2-5; 7 bases agree with TRBD2. After removal of 1 base from V and 4 bases from J, the junction contained 4 bases not matched to a gene. This CDR3 is built from 14 residues. In germline, CDR1 is SGHKS, CDR2 YYEKEE (reference sequence). The chain's CDR3 is CASSLSGTGETQYF. The CDR3 DNA reads TGTGCCAGCAGCTTGAGCGGGACGGGAGAGACCCAGTACTTC. The full variable domain, completed using reference TRBV5-5 and TRBJ2-5, is DAGVTQSPTHLIKTRGQQVTLRCSPISGHKSVSWYQQVLGQGPQFIFQYYEKEERGRGNFPDRFSARQFPNYSSELNVNALLLGDSALYLCASSLSGTGETQYFGPGTRLLVL.

The chain has TRBV10-3 and TRBJ1-4, with D perhaps TRBD1 (5 bases). This CDR3 has 15 residues. In germline, CDR1 is ENHRY, CDR2 SYGVKD. V lost 2 bases, J lost 2 bases, and 9 bases lay in between. The CDR3 DNA reads as TGTGCCATCAGTGAGGGACAATCCACTAATGAAAAACTGTTTTTT. It specifies CAISEGQSTNEKLFF.